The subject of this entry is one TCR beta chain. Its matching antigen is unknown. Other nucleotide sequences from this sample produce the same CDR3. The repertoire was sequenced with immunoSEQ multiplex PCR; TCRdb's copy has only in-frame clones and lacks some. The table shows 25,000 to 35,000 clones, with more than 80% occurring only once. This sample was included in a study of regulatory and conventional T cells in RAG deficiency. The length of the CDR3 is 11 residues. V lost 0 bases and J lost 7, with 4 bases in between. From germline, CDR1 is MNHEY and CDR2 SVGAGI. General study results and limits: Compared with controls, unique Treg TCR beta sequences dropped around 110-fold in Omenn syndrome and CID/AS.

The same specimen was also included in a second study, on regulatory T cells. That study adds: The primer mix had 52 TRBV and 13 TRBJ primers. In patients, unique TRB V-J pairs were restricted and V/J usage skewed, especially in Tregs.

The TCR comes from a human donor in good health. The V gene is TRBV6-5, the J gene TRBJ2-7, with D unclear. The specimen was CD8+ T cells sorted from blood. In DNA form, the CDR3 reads TGTGCCAGCAGTTACTCGAAAGAGCAGTACTTC. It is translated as CASSYSKEQYF.